A selection of T cell receptor beta chains follows, all from one sample in a study of blood T cell repertoires in COVID-19. The method was immunoSEQ multiplex PCR; TCRdb's version includes in-frame clones alone and lacks a portion of them. The table shows approximately 160,000 clones, with roughly 80% occurring only once. The sample comprised peripheral blood. The receptors come from a man aged 60-69 years with acute or convalescent COVID-19. Each CDR3 is given with its conserved first and last residue. Fields, in order: clone size, D gene, V gene, J gene, CDR3 protein, CDR3 DNA. The D gene is left open where the match is weak. The size of a clone is reported for some rows only, either as once, few or many, or as a class for expanded clones.

clone_size: few; d_call: TRBD1; v_call: TRBV5-1; j_call: TRBJ2-7; cdr3_aa: CASSFGTGRYEQYF; cdr3_nt: TGCGCCAGCAGCTTCGGGACAGGGAGGTACGAGCAGTACTTC
clone_size: once; d_call: TRBD1; v_call: TRBV5-1; j_call: TRBJ2-1; cdr3_aa: CASSSTGTGFSYNEQFF; cdr3_nt: TGCGCCAGCAGTAGTACCGGGACAGGGTTCTCCTACAATGAGCAGTTCTTC
clone_size: -; d_call: TRBD1; v_call: TRBV5-4; j_call: TRBJ2-7; cdr3_aa: CASSLGGDKQYF; cdr3_nt: TGTGCCAGCAGCTTAGGGGGCGATAAGCAGTACTTC
clone_size: -; d_call: TRBD2; v_call: TRBV5-1; j_call: TRBJ2-5; cdr3_aa: CASSNLLAGGRETQYF; cdr3_nt: TGCGCCAGCAGCAACCTACTAGCGGGCGGGAGGGAGACCCAGTACTTC
clone_size: -; d_call: -; v_call: TRBV5-1; j_call: TRBJ1-1; cdr3_aa: CASRFRENTEAFF; cdr3_nt: TGCGCCAGCAGATTCAGGGAGAACACTGAAGCTTTCTTT
clone_size: -; d_call: -; v_call: TRBV6-5; j_call: TRBJ1-3; cdr3_aa: CASRPHISSGNTIYF; cdr3_nt: TGTGCCAGCAGACCACACATATCCTCTGGAAACACCATATATTTT
clone_size: -; d_call: TRBD2; v_call: TRBV5-6; j_call: TRBJ2-3; cdr3_aa: CASSPELAGGRADTQYF; cdr3_nt: TGTGCCAGCAGCCCTGAACTAGCGGGGGGGCGCGCAGATACGCAGTATTTT
clone_size: -; d_call: -; v_call: TRBV12-3/TRBV12-4; j_call: TRBJ1-2; cdr3_aa: CASSLAVTGYTF; cdr3_nt: TGTGCCAGCAGTTTAGCGGTGACAGGCTACACCTTC
clone_size: few; d_call: -; v_call: TRBV30; j_call: TRBJ1-3; cdr3_aa: CAWSVQAISGNTIYF; cdr3_nt: TGTGCCTGGAGTGTACAGGCGATCTCTGGAAACACCATATATTTT
clone_size: once; d_call: -; v_call: TRBV4-1; j_call: TRBJ1-1; cdr3_aa: CASSQETRLNTEAFF; cdr3_nt: TGCGCCAGCAGCCAAGAGACACGGTTGAACACTGAAGCTTTCTTT
clone_size: -; d_call: -; v_call: TRBV24-1; j_call: TRBJ1-1; cdr3_aa: CATSDSRGYSEAFF; cdr3_nt: TGTGCCACCAGTGATTCGAGAGGGTACTCTGAAGCTTTCTTT
clone_size: -; d_call: TRBD1; v_call: TRBV5-1; j_call: TRBJ2-6; cdr3_aa: CASSLEGQGSVANVLTF; cdr3_nt: TGCGCCAGCAGCTTGGAGGGACAGGGGTCTGTGGCCAACGTCCTGACTTTC
clone_size: -; d_call: -; v_call: TRBV2; j_call: TRBJ1-1; cdr3_aa: CASSDVGSTEAFF; cdr3_nt: TGTGCCAGCAGTGACGTGGGGAGCACTGAAGCTTTCTTT
clone_size: -; d_call: -; v_call: TRBV27; j_call: TRBJ2-5; cdr3_aa: CASSLSQGQETQYF; cdr3_nt: TGTGCCAGCAGTTTATCTCAGGGACAAGAGACCCAGTACTTC
clone_size: -; d_call: TRBD1; v_call: TRBV27; j_call: TRBJ1-2; cdr3_aa: CASSPGTGSNYGYTF; cdr3_nt: TGTGCCAGCAGTCCCGGGACAGGGTCTAACTATGGCTACACCTTC
clone_size: -; d_call: -; v_call: TRBV9; j_call: TRBJ2-2; cdr3_aa: CASSVPRTGELFF; cdr3_nt: TGTGCCAGCAGCGTGCCCCGGACCGGGGAGCTGTTTTTT
clone_size: -; d_call: -; v_call: TRBV5-4; j_call: TRBJ2-6; cdr3_aa: CASSLGGGSGANVLTF; cdr3_nt: TGTGCCAGCAGCCTTGGCGGAGGGTCTGGGGCCAACGTCCTGACTTTC
clone_size: few; d_call: -; v_call: TRBV7-9; j_call: TRBJ2-7; cdr3_aa: CASSHREYEQYF; cdr3_nt: TGTGCCAGCAGCCACAGGGAATACGAGCAGTACTTC
clone_size: -; d_call: TRBD2; v_call: TRBV12-3/TRBV12-4; j_call: TRBJ2-5; cdr3_aa: CASNGGEETQYF; cdr3_nt: TGTGCCAGCAATGGGGGGGAAGAGACCCAGTACTTC
clone_size: few; d_call: TRBD1; v_call: TRBV5-4; j_call: TRBJ1-2; cdr3_aa: CASSRSLGGGTSYGYTF; cdr3_nt: TGTGCCAGCAGCAGGAGTTTAGGGGGCGGTACGAGCTATGGCTACACCTTC
clone_size: -; d_call: TRBD1; v_call: TRBV7-2; j_call: TRBJ2-1; cdr3_aa: CASSLAGQYYNEQFF; cdr3_nt: TGTGCCAGCAGCTTAGCGGGACAGTACTACAATGAGCAGTTCTTC
clone_size: -; d_call: TRBD2; v_call: TRBV19; j_call: TRBJ2-5; cdr3_aa: CASSTRTSGEETQYF; cdr3_nt: TGTGCCAGTAGTACCCGGACTAGCGGGGAAGAGACCCAGTACTTC
clone_size: -; d_call: -; v_call: TRBV5-1; j_call: TRBJ1-2; cdr3_aa: CASSFLSGARLDGYTF; cdr3_nt: TGCGCCAGCAGCTTCCTAAGCGGGGCCCGGCTAGATGGCTACACCTTC
clone_size: -; d_call: -; v_call: TRBV6-5; j_call: TRBJ2-7; cdr3_aa: CASRTTGTPTYEQYF; cdr3_nt: TGTGCCAGCAGAACAACCGGGACACCTACCTACGAGCAGTACTTC
clone_size: once; d_call: -; v_call: TRBV5-4; j_call: TRBJ2-3; cdr3_aa: CASSASPRGTDTQYF; cdr3_nt: TGTGCCAGCAGCGCCTCCCCCCGAGGTACAGATACGCAGTATTTT
clone_size: -; d_call: -; v_call: TRBV10-3; j_call: TRBJ1-2; cdr3_aa: CAISGAGRFGYTF; cdr3_nt: TGTGCCATCAGTGGGGCAGGGAGGTTCGGCTACACCTTC
clone_size: -; d_call: -; v_call: TRBV5-4; j_call: TRBJ1-1; cdr3_aa: CASSFLGGTEAFF; cdr3_nt: TGTGCCAGCAGCTTTTTAGGGGGCACTGAAGCTTTCTTT
clone_size: -; d_call: -; v_call: TRBV9; j_call: TRBJ1-6; cdr3_aa: CASSVDPTSYNSPLHF; cdr3_nt: TGTGCCAGCAGCGTAGATCCCACAAGCTATAATTCACCCCTCCACTTT
clone_size: -; d_call: TRBD1; v_call: TRBV6-5; j_call: TRBJ2-7; cdr3_aa: CASRVRDRDEQYF; cdr3_nt: TGTGCCAGCAGAGTCCGGGACAGGGACGAGCAGTACTTC
clone_size: -; d_call: TRBD1; v_call: TRBV11-2; j_call: TRBJ1-1; cdr3_aa: CASSLGHDRANTEAFF; cdr3_nt: TGTGCCAGCAGCTTAGGGCATGACAGGGCGAACACTGAAGCTTTCTTT
clone_size: -; d_call: TRBD1; v_call: TRBV5-4; j_call: TRBJ1-5; cdr3_aa: CASSLQGARQPQHF; cdr3_nt: TGTGCCAGCAGCTTACAGGGGGCGAGGCAGCCCCAGCATTTT
clone_size: few; d_call: -; v_call: TRBV12-5; j_call: TRBJ1-4; cdr3_aa: CASALTLQSGEKLFF; cdr3_nt: TGTGCTAGTGCTCTTACTTTGCAGTCAGGCGAAAAACTGTTTTTT